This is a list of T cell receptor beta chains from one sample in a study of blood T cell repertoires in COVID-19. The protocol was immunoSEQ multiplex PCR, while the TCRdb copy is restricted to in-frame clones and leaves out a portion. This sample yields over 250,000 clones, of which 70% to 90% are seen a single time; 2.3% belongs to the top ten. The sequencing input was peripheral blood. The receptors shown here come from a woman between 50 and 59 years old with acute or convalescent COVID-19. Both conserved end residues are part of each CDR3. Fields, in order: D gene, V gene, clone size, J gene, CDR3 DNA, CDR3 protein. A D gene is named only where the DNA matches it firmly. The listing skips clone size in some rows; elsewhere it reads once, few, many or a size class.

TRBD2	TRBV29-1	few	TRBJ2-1	TGCAGCGTCCGTCGGGTAGCGGGAAATAATGAGCAGTTCTTC	CSVRRVAGNNEQFF
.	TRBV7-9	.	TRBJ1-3	TGTGCCAGCAGCTTACGAAGCCGCACTCTCGAAAACACCATATATTTT	CASSLRSRTLENTIYF
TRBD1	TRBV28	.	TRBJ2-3	TGTGCCAGCAGTGCCCGACAGGGCAGCACAGATACGCAGTATTTT	CASSARQGSTDTQYF
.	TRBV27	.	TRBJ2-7	TGTGCCAGCAGTTTAGGAGGGACCTACTACGAGCAGTACTTC	CASSLGGTYYEQYF
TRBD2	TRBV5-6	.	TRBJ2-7	TGTGCCAGCAGCTTGAGACTAGCGGGCTACGAGCAGTACTTC	CASSLRLAGYEQYF
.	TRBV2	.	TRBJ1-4	TGTGCCAGCAGTGAACAGGGAACTGAAAAACTGTTTTTT	CASSEQGTEKLFF
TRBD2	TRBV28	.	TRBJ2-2	TGTGCCAGCAGTCCACTTCCCCTCAAGGGTGAGCGGGAGAACACCGGGGAGCTGTTTTTT	CASSPLPLKGERENTGELFF
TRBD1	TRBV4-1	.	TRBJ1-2	TGCGCCAGCAGCCAGGTTGGGACAGGGAGCGGTGGCTACACCTTC	CASSQVGTGSGGYTF
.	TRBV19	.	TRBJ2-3	TGTGCCAGTAGTATGGCGACATCGGGGGATACGCAGTATTTT	CASSMATSGDTQYF
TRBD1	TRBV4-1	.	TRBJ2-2	TGCGCCAGCAGGTTGACAGGGCTCTCCGGGGAGCTGTTTTTT	CASRLTGLSGELFF
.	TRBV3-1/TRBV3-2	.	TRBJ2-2	TGTGCCAGCAGGAAGAGGCTCGACGGGGAGCTGTTTTTT	CASRKRLDGELFF
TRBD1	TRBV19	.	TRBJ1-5	TGTGCCAGTAGTATGACAGGGGAGTATAGCAATCAGCCCCAGCATTTT	CASSMTGEYSNQPQHF
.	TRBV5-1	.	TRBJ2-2	TGCGCCAGCAGCCCCCTTGGCACGAACACCGGGGAGCTGTTTTTT	CASSPLGTNTGELFF
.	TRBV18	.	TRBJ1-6	TGTGCCAGCTCACCAAGAGCCGTCCAGGAATCACCCCTCCACTTT	CASSPRAVQESPLHF
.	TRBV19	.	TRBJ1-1	TGTGCCAGTATCCCCCAACTCATACCTAGGAAAAACACTGAAGCTTTCTTT	CASIPQLIPRKNTEAFF
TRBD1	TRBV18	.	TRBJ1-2	TGTGCCAGCTCACGGACAGGGAGGGACTATGGCTACACCTTC	CASSRTGRDYGYTF
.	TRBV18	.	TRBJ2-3	TGTGCCAGCTCACCGGAGAAGAACACAGATACGCAGTATTTT	CASSPEKNTDTQYF
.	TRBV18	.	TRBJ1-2	TGTGCCAGCTCACCGGGGAGGGGGGCCTATGGCTACACCTTC	CASSPGRGAYGYTF
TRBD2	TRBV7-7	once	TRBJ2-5	TGTGCTAGCAGCTTACGTTCTTTAGCGGGAGAGACCCAGTACTTC	CASSLRSLAGETQYF
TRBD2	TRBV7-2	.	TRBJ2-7	TGTGCCAGCAGCTTAGTTGGGGGGGACTACGAGCAGTACTTC	CASSLVGGDYEQYF
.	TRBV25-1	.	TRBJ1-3	TGTGCCAGCAGTGAAACAACAGGGCTCTCTGGAAACACCATATATTTT	CASSETTGLSGNTIYF
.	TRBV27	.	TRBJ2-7	TGTGCCAGCAGTTTCGGCAGCCCGGGAGAGCAGTACTTC	CASSFGSPGEQYF
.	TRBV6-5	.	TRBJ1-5	TGTGCCAGCATTACAGACAATCAGCCCCAGCATTTT	CASITDNQPQHF
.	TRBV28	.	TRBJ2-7	TGTGCCAGCGGGATGCCTCCGTGGGACTTAAGCTCCTACGAGCAGTACTTC	CASGMPPWDLSSYEQYF
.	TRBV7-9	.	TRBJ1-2	TGTGCCAGCAGCTTTAGCGCGGGAGCTAACTATGGCTACACCTTC	CASSFSAGANYGYTF
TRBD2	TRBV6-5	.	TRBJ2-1	TGTGCCAGCAAGGCCCACGGGAGGGCCTACAATGAGCAGTTCTTC	CASKAHGRAYNEQFF
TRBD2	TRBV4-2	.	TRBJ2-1	TGTGCCAGCAGCCCGACTAGCGGGAGGAACAATGAGCAGTTCTTC	CASSPTSGRNNEQFF
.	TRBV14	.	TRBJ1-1	TGTGCCAGCAGCCAAGCTACAGGCAGACGCTGGACTGAAGCTTTCTTT	CASSQATGRRWTEAFF
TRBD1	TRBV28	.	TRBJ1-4	TGTGCCAGCAGTTTAAGTTCAGGGGGCTTTGAAAAACTGTTTTTT	CASSLSSGGFEKLFF
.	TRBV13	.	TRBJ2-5	TGTGCCAGCAGCTCTACAGAGACCCAGTACTTC	CASSSTETQYF
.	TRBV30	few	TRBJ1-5	TGTGCCTGGAAGCCCCACAGGGTCTCTCAGCCCCAGCATTTT	CAWKPHRVSQPQHF
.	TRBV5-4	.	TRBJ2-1	TGTGCCAGCAGCACACAGGGAAATGAGCAGTTCTTC	CASSTQGNEQFF
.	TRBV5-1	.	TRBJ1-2	TGCGCCAGCAAAATTCCCGGAGGAAGCTATGGCTACACCTTC	CASKIPGGSYGYTF
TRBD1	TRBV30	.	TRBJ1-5	TGTGCCCTGGCGACAGGGGGCAATCAGCCCCAGCATTTT	CALATGGNQPQHF
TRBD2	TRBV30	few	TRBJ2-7	TGTGCCTGGAATTACGGGACTAGTTTCTACGAGCAGTACTTC	CAWNYGTSFYEQYF
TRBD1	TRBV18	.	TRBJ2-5	TGTGCCAGCTCACCAGGGACAGGGAGACAGACCCAGTACTTC	CASSPGTGRQTQYF
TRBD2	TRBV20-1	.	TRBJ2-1	TGCAGTGCTAGTCCGCTAGCGGGAGTTAAGGCCCATGGGTCCTACAATGAGCAGTTCTTC	CSASPLAGVKAHGSYNEQFF
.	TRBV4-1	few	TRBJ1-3	TGCGCCAGCAGCCAAGAGCAGTTAATGGGGCAGGGAAAAGGAAACACCATATATTTT	CASSQEQLMGQGKGNTIYF
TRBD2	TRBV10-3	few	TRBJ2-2	TGTGCCATCAGGGAAAGGCGGGCGGGAGTCTTGAACACCGGGGAGCTGTTTTTT	CAIRERRAGVLNTGELFF
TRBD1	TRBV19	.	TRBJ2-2	TGTGCCAGTAGTATCCGGGACAGGGACACCGGGGAGCTGTTTTTT	CASSIRDRDTGELFF
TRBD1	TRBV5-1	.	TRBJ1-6	TGCGCCAGCAGCTTGGTGACAGGGGGTCTGGATAATTCACCCCTCCACTTT	CASSLVTGGLDNSPLHF
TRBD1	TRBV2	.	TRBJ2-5	TGTGCCAGCAGTGAGAGTACAGGGGGCGGGGAGACCCAGTACTTC	CASSESTGGGETQYF
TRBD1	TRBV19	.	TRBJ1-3	TGTGCCAGTAGTAGGGGACAGCGACCCTCTGGAAACACCATATATTTT	CASSRGQRPSGNTIYF
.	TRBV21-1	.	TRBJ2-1	TGTGCCAGCAGCATCCGGGGGGCTAGCAGAAATGAGCAGTTCTTC	CASSIRGASRNEQFF
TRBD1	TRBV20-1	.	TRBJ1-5	TGCAGTGCTAGTCGGGACAGGGCGGTGACGGGCAATCAGCCCCAGCATTTT	CSASRDRAVTGNQPQHF
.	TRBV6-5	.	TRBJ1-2	TGTGCCAGCAGTTACTCGCAGGAAAACTATGGCTACACCTTC	CASSYSQENYGYTF
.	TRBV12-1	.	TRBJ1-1	TGTGCCAGCAGCATAAAAACCGGGGGGGATCGGACTGAAGCTTTCTTT	CASSIKTGGDRTEAFF
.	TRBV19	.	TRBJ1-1	TGTGCCAGTAGTTGGGGGGGCGAGACTGAAGCTTTCTTT	CASSWGGETEAFF
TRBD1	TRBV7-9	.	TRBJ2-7	TGTGCCAGCAGATCCGGGACAGGACACTACGAGCAGTACTTC	CASRSGTGHYEQYF
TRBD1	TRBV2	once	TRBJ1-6	TGTGCCAGCACCGGGACGGGACAGGGCAATTCACCCCTCCACTTT	CASTGTGQGNSPLHF
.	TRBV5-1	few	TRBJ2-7	TGCGCCAGCAGCTTGGCGGGGTCTACCTACGAGCAGTACTTC	CASSLAGSTYEQYF
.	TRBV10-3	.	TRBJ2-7	TGTGCCATCAGTGAAGACGGGGAGCAGTACTTC	CAISEDGEQYF
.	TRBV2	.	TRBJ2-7	TGTGCCAGCTCCATGCCAGACGAGCAGTACTTC	CASSMPDEQYF
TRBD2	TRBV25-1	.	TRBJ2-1	TGTGCCAGCAGTGATAGGACTAGCAGGAATGAGCAGTTCTTC	CASSDRTSRNEQFF
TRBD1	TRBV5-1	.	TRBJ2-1	TGCGCCAGCAGCTTGTTACAGGGGGTTCGGCCCCTATACAATGAGCAGTTCTTC	CASSLLQGVRPLYNEQFF
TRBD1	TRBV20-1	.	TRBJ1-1	TGCAGTGCTAGTAGGGACAGGGGCACTGAAGCTTTCTTT	CSASRDRGTEAFF